The rows below give T cell receptor beta chains drawn from one sample of a study of T cells in Graves' hyperthyroidism and ophthalmopathy. TCRdb reprocessed the multiplex PCR reads with MiXCR, giving one entry per CDR3 protein. The repertoire holds some 690,000 distinct CDR3 sequences, with roughly 17% as singletons. The source material was blood. The receptors were sampled from a man in his fifties or sixties with Graves' hyperthyroidism. CDR3s include the opening cysteine and the closing phenylalanine or tryptophan. D genes are given only for firm matches. Expanded clones get a size class; other rows say once, few or many, or leave the size out.

d_gene: TRBD1; abundance: many; j_gene: TRBJ2-7; v_gene: TRBV6-1; CDR3aa: CASSSGTGNSYEQYF; CDR3nt: TGTGCCAGCAGTTCCGGGACAGGGAACTCCTACGAGCAGTACTTC
d_gene: NA; abundance: few; j_gene: TRBJ2-3; v_gene: TRBV5-6; CDR3aa: CASSLFAGFVTDTQYF; CDR3nt: TGTGCCAGCAGCTTGTTTGCGGGGTTTGTCACAGATACGCAGTATTTT
d_gene: NA; abundance: NA; j_gene: TRBJ1-3; v_gene: TRBV28; CDR3aa: CASSSGVVGNTIYF; CDR3nt: TGTGCCAGCAGTTCAGGGGTTGTTGGAAACACCATATATTTT
d_gene: NA; abundance: few; j_gene: TRBJ1-3; v_gene: TRBV12-3/TRBV12-4; CDR3aa: CASSEREVEYF; CDR3nt: TGTGCCAGCAGTGAGCGGGAAGTGGAATATTTT
d_gene: NA; abundance: many; j_gene: TRBJ2-5; v_gene: TRBV28; CDR3aa: CASSLVGPETQYF; CDR3nt: TGTGCCAGCAGTTTGGTAGGGCCCGAGACCCAGTACTTC
d_gene: TRBD1; abundance: many; j_gene: TRBJ1-1; v_gene: TRBV27; CDR3aa: CASSRQGPGGGGTEAFF; CDR3nt: TGTGCCAGCAGCCGACAGGGACCGGGGGGGGGGGGCACTGAAGCTTTCTTT
d_gene: NA; abundance: many; j_gene: TRBJ1-1; v_gene: TRBV28; CDR3aa: CASSILPWGFNTEAFF; CDR3nt: TGTGCCAGCAGTATCCTACCGTGGGGATTCAACACTGAAGCTTTCTTT
d_gene: NA; abundance: NA; j_gene: TRBJ2-2; v_gene: TRBV19; CDR3aa: CASSINPPENTGELFF; CDR3nt: TGTGCCAGTAGTATAAACCCCCCAGAGAACACCGGGGAGCTGTTTTTT
d_gene: NA; abundance: few; j_gene: TRBJ1-2; v_gene: TRBV28; CDR3aa: CASSFLTETPNYGYTF; CDR3nt: TGTGCCAGCAGTTTCCTTACAGAGACGCCTAACTATGGCTACACCTTC
d_gene: TRBD1; abundance: few; j_gene: TRBJ2-7; v_gene: TRBV12-3/TRBV12-4; CDR3aa: CASSQTGGGRYEQYF; CDR3nt: TGTGCCAGCAGCCAGACAGGGGGGGGACGCTACGAGCAGTACTTC
d_gene: TRBD1; abundance: many; j_gene: TRBJ2-2; v_gene: TRBV2; CDR3aa: CASSDRRQGSGELFF; CDR3nt: TGTGCCAGCAGTGATCGGCGACAGGGATCCGGGGAGCTGTTTTTT
d_gene: TRBD2; abundance: NA; j_gene: TRBJ2-1; v_gene: TRBV24-1; CDR3aa: CATSEASGFTYNEQFF; CDR3nt: TGTGCCACCAGTGAAGCTAGCGGATTTACCTACAATGAGCAGTTCTTC
d_gene: NA; abundance: few; j_gene: TRBJ2-2; v_gene: TRBV27; CDR3aa: CASSPILVTGELFF; CDR3nt: TGTGCCAGCAGTCCCATCTTAGTAACCGGGGAGCTGTTTTTT
d_gene: NA; abundance: NA; j_gene: TRBJ1-1; v_gene: TRBV20-1; CDR3aa: CSARVVQGANTEAFF; CDR3nt: TGCAGTGCTAGAGTAGTACAGGGAGCCAACACTGAAGCTTTCTTT
d_gene: TRBD1; abundance: many; j_gene: TRBJ1-5; v_gene: TRBV12-3/TRBV12-4; CDR3aa: CASSPGQGTGPQHF; CDR3nt: TGTGCCAGCAGTCCTGGACAGGGAACCGGTCCCCAGCATTTT
d_gene: TRBD2; abundance: many; j_gene: TRBJ2-1; v_gene: TRBV6-5; CDR3aa: CASSSRLANEQFF; CDR3nt: TGTGCCAGCAGTTCTCGACTAGCCAATGAGCAGTTCTTC
d_gene: NA; abundance: NA; j_gene: TRBJ2-1; v_gene: TRBV6-1; CDR3aa: CASRRQWVNEQFF; CDR3nt: TGTGCCAGCAGGCGACAATGGGTCAATGAGCAGTTCTTC
d_gene: TRBD1; abundance: many; j_gene: TRBJ1-1; v_gene: TRBV24-1; CDR3aa: CATRQGKGTEAFF; CDR3nt: TGTGCCACTAGACAGGGGAAGGGAACTGAAGCTTTCTTT